The rows below give T cell receptor beta chains drawn from one sample of a study of T cell responses to AZD1222 COVID-19 vaccine. Only in-frame clones appear in the TCRdb table, and some are missing; sequencing was by immunoSEQ multiplex PCR. The table has roughly 160,000 clones, around nine tenths seen once. The specimen comprised peripheral blood, sampled on day 0 of AZD1222 vaccination. Receptors originate from an adult in good health. CDR3s include the opening cysteine and the closing phenylalanine or tryptophan. The D gene is left open where the match is weak. Clone size is given for some rows only: seen once, a few or many times, or a class if the clone is expanded.

NA 16 TRBJ1-2 NA TRBV4-2 TGTGCCAGCAGCCTAGTAACCGGGCAGGGCGCCTATGGCTACACCTTC CASSLVTGQGAYGYTF
TRBD2 17 TRBJ2-5 NA TRBV10-1 TGCGCCAGCAGTGGGGGACTAGCGGGAGGGCGTCAAGAGACCCAGTACTTC CASSGGLAGGRQETQYF
TRBD1 14 TRBJ2-1 NA TRBV3-1/TRBV3-2 TGTGCCAGCAGCCACTACAGGGGCTACAATGAGCAGTTCTTC CASSHYRGYNEQFF
NA 14 TRBJ1-2 once TRBV5-6 TGTGCCAGCAGCCCCGGAAGGGGAGTCTATGGCTACACCTTC CASSPGRGVYGYTF
NA 15 TRBJ1-3 NA TRBV6-5 TGTGCCAGCGGAGGACAGCCAACCTCTGGAAACACCATATATTTT CASGGQPTSGNTIYF
NA 16 TRBJ2-3 NA TRBV10-3 TGTGCCATCAGCTTCGGGATGGCCCCCCCCACAGATACGCAGTATTTT CAISFGMAPPTDTQYF
NA 15 TRBJ1-2 NA TRBV6-5 TGTGCCAGCAGTCTACGGACAGCTGCTAACTATGGCTACACCTTC CASSLRTAANYGYTF
TRBD1 16 TRBJ2-3 NA TRBV19 TGTGCCAGTAGTAGGAACAGGGGGATCGGCACAGATACGCAGTATTTT CASSRNRGIGTDTQYF
NA 16 TRBJ1-5 NA TRBV4-1 TGCGCCAGCAGCCAAGGTGGGCAGGCTAGCAATCAGCCCCAGCATTTT CASSQGGQASNQPQHF
NA 13 TRBJ1-2 NA TRBV2 TGTGCCAGCTCGGGGTATGGGTACTATGGCTACACCTTC CASSGYGYYGYTF
NA 15 TRBJ1-6 NA TRBV6-4 TGTGCCAGCAGTGCCCTCGGCGGGGATAATTCACCCCTCCACTTT CASSALGGDNSPLHF
NA 14 TRBJ2-3 NA TRBV13 TGTGCCAGCAGCCTGCTGAGCCATACAGATACGCAGTATTTT CASSLLSHTDTQYF
NA 12 TRBJ1-1 NA TRBV3-1/TRBV3-2 TGTGCCAGCAGGGGGGTAGGGACTGAAGCTTTCTTT CASRGVGTEAFF
NA 18 TRBJ2-3 NA TRBV4-2 TGTGCCAGCAGCCAAAACGTAGGCTCCGACGTTAGCACAGATACGCAGTATTTT CASSQNVGSDVSTDTQYF